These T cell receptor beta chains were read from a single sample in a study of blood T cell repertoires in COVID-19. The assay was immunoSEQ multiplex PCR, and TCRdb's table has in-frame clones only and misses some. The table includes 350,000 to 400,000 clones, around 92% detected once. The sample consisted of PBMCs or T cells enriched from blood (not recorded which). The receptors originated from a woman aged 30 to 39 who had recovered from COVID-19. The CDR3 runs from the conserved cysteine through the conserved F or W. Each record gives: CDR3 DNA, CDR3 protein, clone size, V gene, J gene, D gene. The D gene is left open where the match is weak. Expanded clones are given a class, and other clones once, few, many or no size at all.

TGTGCCATCAGTGATTTAGGAGGCAACTACGAGCAGTACTTC	CAISDLGGNYEQYF	.	TRBV10-3	TRBJ2-7	.
TGCAGTGCTAGTCCCCGACAGAGGACCTACGAGCAGTACTTC	CSASPRQRTYEQYF	.	TRBV20-1	TRBJ2-7	.
TGTGCCAGCAGCGAGGGACAGGGGTTCTCTGGAAACACCATATATTTT	CASSEGQGFSGNTIYF	.	TRBV11-3	TRBJ1-3	TRBD1
TGTGCCAGTAGTATGGGGGGGGACTACAATGAGCAGTTCTTC	CASSMGGDYNEQFF	.	TRBV19	TRBJ2-1	TRBD2
TGTGCCAGCAGTTCAGAGTGGACAGGGTTTGCTTTCTTT	CASSSEWTGFAFF	.	TRBV28	TRBJ1-1	TRBD1
TGTGCCAGCAGTCGGGACAGCGGGAGAGGGCTCTACGAGCAGTACTTC	CASSRDSGRGLYEQYF	.	TRBV27	TRBJ2-7	.
TGCAGTGCTAGTAGCTACAGGGGGTTCTATGGCTACACCTTC	CSASSYRGFYGYTF	.	TRBV20-1	TRBJ1-2	TRBD1
TGTGCCAGCAGGCCCGGAGGAGTAGAGACCCAGTACTTC	CASRPGGVETQYF	.	TRBV6-5	TRBJ2-5	.
TGTGCCAGCAGCCCTGGAACAGGAGTAGGGAATTCACCCCTCCACTTT	CASSPGTGVGNSPLHF	.	TRBV7-2	TRBJ1-6	.
TGTGCCAGCAGTGAAGGGCAGGGGGCCCACAATGAGCAGTTCTTC	CASSEGQGAHNEQFF	.	TRBV6-1	TRBJ2-1	TRBD1
TGTGCCAGCAGCCACAGCACAGGGGGGTCCAAAAACATTCAGTACTTC	CASSHSTGGSKNIQYF	.	TRBV28	TRBJ2-4	TRBD1
TGTGCCACCAGTGATACCACGGGGAGCACCTACACCTTC	CATSDTTGSTYTF	.	TRBV24-1	TRBJ1-2	.
TGTGCCAGCAGCTTCGGTCCGAACACTGAAGCTTTCTTT	CASSFGPNTEAFF	few	TRBV7-9	TRBJ1-1	.
TGTGCTAGTGGACACGGACAAGGTCAGCCCCAGCATTTT	CASGHGQGQPQHF	.	TRBV12-5	TRBJ1-5	.
TGCAGCGCCCAGGGGGCAGCCCTTCACTACAATGAGCAGTTCTTC	CSAQGAALHYNEQFF	.	TRBV29-1	TRBJ2-1	TRBD1
TGTGCCAGCAGTTCAGGGTCCTACGAGCAGTACTTC	CASSSGSYEQYF	.	TRBV6-5	TRBJ2-7	.
TGCGCCAGCAGCTCTAGCGGGAGGGGAGGGTATGAGCAGTTCTTC	CASSSSGRGGYEQFF	.	TRBV5-1	TRBJ2-1	TRBD2